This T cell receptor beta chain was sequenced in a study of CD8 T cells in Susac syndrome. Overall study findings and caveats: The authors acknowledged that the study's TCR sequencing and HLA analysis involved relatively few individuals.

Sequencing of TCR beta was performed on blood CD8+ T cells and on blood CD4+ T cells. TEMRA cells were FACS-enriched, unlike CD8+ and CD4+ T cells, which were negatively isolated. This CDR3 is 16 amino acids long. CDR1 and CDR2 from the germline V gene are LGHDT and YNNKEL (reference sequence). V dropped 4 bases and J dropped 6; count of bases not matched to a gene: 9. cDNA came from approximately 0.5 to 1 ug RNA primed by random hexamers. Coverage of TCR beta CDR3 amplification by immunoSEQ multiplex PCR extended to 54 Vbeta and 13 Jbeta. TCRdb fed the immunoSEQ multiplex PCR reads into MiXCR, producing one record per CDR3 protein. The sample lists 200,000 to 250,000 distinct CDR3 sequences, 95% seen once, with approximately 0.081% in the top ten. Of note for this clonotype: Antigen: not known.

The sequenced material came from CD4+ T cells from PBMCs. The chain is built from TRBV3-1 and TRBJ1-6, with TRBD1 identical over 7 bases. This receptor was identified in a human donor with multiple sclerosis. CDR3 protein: CASSPRQGLTNSPLHF. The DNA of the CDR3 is TGTGCCAGCAGCCCTCGACAGGGTCTAACTAATTCACCCCTCCACTTT.